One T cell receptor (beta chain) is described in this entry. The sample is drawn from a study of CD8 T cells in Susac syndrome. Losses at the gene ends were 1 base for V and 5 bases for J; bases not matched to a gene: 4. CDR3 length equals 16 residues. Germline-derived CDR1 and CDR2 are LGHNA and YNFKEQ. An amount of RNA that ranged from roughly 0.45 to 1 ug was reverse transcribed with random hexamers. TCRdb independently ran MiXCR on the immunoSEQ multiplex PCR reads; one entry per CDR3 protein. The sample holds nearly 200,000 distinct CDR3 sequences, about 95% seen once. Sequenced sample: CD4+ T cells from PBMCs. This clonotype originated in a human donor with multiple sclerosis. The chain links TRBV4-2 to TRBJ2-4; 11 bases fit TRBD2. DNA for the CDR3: TGTGCCAGCAGCCAAGTCTTAGCGGGAGGGCAAAACATTCAGTACTTC. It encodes CASSQVLAGGQNIQYF.